One T cell receptor (beta chain) is described in this entry. The CDR3 consists of 11 residues. From germline, CDR1 is MNHNY and CDR2 SVGAGI (reference sequence). The V gene lost 8 bases and the J gene lost 6 bases, with 10 bases spanning the gap. This record belongs to a study of blood T cell repertoires in COVID-19. Background on the study: Sources were T cells, B-cell-depleted T cells, or PBMCs; the material itself was cDNA or gDNA.

Using immunoSEQ multiplex PCR, the repertoire was profiled, and TCRdb retains in-frame clones only, with some absent. The data contain more than 150,000 clones, about 83% of them singletons. This TCR came from an elderly woman with acute or convalescent COVID-19. The specimen was peripheral blood. The chain carries TRBV6-6 and TRBJ1-1, with D tentatively TRBD1 (6 bases). The CDR3 reads CASAQGPEAFF. The CDR3 bases are TGTGCCAGCGCACAGGGCCCTGAAGCTTTCTTT.